Presented here are 13 T cell receptor beta chains from one specimen sequenced in a study of blood T cell repertoires in COVID-19. Produced via immunoSEQ multiplex PCR; TCRdb's table is partial and in-frame only. This sample carries some 220,000 clones, less than 85% of them seen once, and the ten largest clones take approximately 6.6%. The sample taken for sequencing was peripheral blood. The receptors were sampled from a woman between 65 and 79 years old with acute or convalescent COVID-19.

CDR3 protein: CAGQQFQGRNEQFF. Here the CDR3 DNA reads TGTGCCGGGCAACAATTTCAGGGGCGCAATGAGCAGTTCTTC. The rearrangement links TRBV7-3 to TRBJ2-1; TRBD1 might be the D (6 bases). V lost 11 bases to trimming and J lost 6 bases, with 20 bases between them. Germline CDR1 SGHTA, CDR2 FQGTGA. The CDR3 totals 14 residues.

The V and J genes are TRBV6-5 and TRBJ1-4; no reliable D call. There are 15 residues in the CDR3. CDR1 is MNHEY and CDR2 is SVGAGI in the germline V gene. Trimming removed 5 bases at V and 0 bases at J, with 10 bases between. The CDR3 bases are TGTGCCAGCAGTCAATGGGCCGCAACTAATGAAAAACTGTTTTTT. Encoded protein: CASSQWAATNEKLFF.

V gene TRBV24-1 combines with J gene TRBJ2-1; TRBD1 matches 7 bases. The CDR3 sequence is 11 residues long. V lost 10 bases to trimming and J lost 7 bases; unmatched junction nucleotides: 3. Germline V gene sequence: CDR1 KGHDR, CDR2 SFDVKD. The CDR3: CATGQLNEQFF. The CDR3 region has the DNA TGTGCCACGGGACAGTTAAATGAGCAGTTCTTC.

The chain combines TRBV10-3 with TRBJ2-3; D might be TRBD2 (5 bases). The V gene's germline CDR1 is ENHRY and CDR2 SYGVKD. With 6 bases removed from V and 3 bases from J, the gap between germline ends came to 10 bases. The CDR3 is 13 residues long. The CDR3 bases are TGTGCCATCAGCTCCCGGGGAACAGATACGCAGTATTTT. Its translation: CAISSRGTDTQYF.

The chain employs TRBV10-3 and TRBJ2-7; tentative D call: TRBD2 (6 bases). The germline V gene encodes CDR1 ENHRY and CDR2 SYGVKD. V was cut by 7 bases and J by 0 bases, with 22 bases left in between. The CDR3 runs to 17 residues. The CDR3 DNA reads as TGTGCCATCAACTCTGGGACTCCCCCATTAAGCTCCTACGAGCAGTACGTC. Protein product: CAINSGTPPLSSYEQYV.

This clone was observed once. The J gene is TRBJ2-6, the V gene TRBV11-2; D is possibly TRBD2 (5 bases). V lost 5 bases to trimming and J lost 0 bases, with 14 bases between them. Germline CDR1 reads SGHAT; CDR2 reads FQNNGV. The CDR3 is made up of 17 amino acids. CDR3 residues: CASSPSRGLSGANVLTF. CDR3 DNA sequence: TGTGCCAGCAGCCCTTCGAGAGGACTCTCTGGGGCCAACGTCCTGACTTTC.

J is TRBJ1-1 and V is TRBV29-1; TRBD1 matches at 8 bases. This CDR3 contains 11 residues. J gave up 8 bases and V 7 bases, and 6 bases lay outside the gene matches. Germline V CDR1 and CDR2: SQVTM, ANQGSEA. CDR3 bases: TGCAGCGCGAGTGGGACAGGAGAAGCTTTCTTT. Amino acids: CSASGTGEAFF.

The chain has TRBV7-2 and TRBJ2-1; 11 bases line up with TRBD1. The CDR3 totals 17 residues. Trimming removed 1 base from V and 4 bases from J; junction bases left unmatched: 6. Germline V gene sequence: CDR1 SGHTA, CDR2 FQGNSA. The CDR3: CASSLGRGTGGYNEQFF. In DNA, the CDR3 is TGTGCCAGCAGCTTAGGACGCGGGACAGGGGGTTACAATGAGCAGTTCTTC.

Details on this clone: Different DNA sequences within this sample yield the same CDR3. The chain employs TRBV5-1 and TRBJ2-5, with 7 bases fitting TRBD1. Germline trimming cut 4 bases from V and 1 base from J; bases unmatched to any gene: 7. The germline gives CDR1 SGHRS, CDR2 YFSETQ. CDR3 length: 15 amino acids. The DNA for the CDR3 is TGCGCCAGCAGCCCCTTCGACAGGGCCCAAGAGACCCAGTACTTC. Residues: CASSPFDRAQETQYF.

The chain links TRBV19 to TRBJ1-3; D not resolved. The CDR3 extends over 13 amino acids. V lost 7 bases to trimming and J lost 2 bases, with 9 bases between them. The germline gives CDR1 LNHDA, CDR2 SQIVND (reference sequence). The CDR3 region is CASNLGPGNTIYF. As DNA, the CDR3 is TGTGCCAGTAACCTAGGCCCTGGAAACACCATATATTTT. The full variable domain, completed using reference TRBV19 and TRBJ1-3, is DGGITQSPKYLFRKEGQNVTLSCEQNLNHDAMYWYRQDPGQGLRLIYYSQIVNDFQKGDIAEGYSVSREKKESFPLTVTSAQKNPTAFYLCASNLGPGNTIYFGEGSWLTVV.

This chain connects TRBV29-1 to TRBJ2-3, with a tentative D call TRBD2 (5 bases). Trimming shortened V by 4 bases and J by 2 bases, and 13 bases separated the two germline ends. Germline V lookup: CDR1 SQVTM, CDR2 ANQGSEA. This CDR3 has 14 residues. Written as DNA, the CDR3 is TGCAGCGTTGCTCGAGGGCAGACCACAGATACGCAGTATTTT. Its translation is CSVARGQTTDTQYF.

The gene calls are TRBV2 and TRBJ1-6; 11 positions match TRBD1. Germline V gene sequence: CDR1 SNHLY, CDR2 FYNNEI. The CDR3 runs 15 residues. The V segment lost 7 bases and the J segment 8 bases; nucleotides outside the gene matches: 7. The CDR3 protein is CASTRTGGEHSPLHF. CDR3 nucleotide sequence: TGTGCCAGCACCAGGACAGGGGGCGAACATTCACCCCTCCACTTT.

V gene TRBV5-4 combines with J gene TRBJ1-1, with D tentatively TRBD1 (5 bases). The CDR3 extends over 13 amino acids. V lost 6 bases to trimming and J lost 7 bases, with 16 bases between them. Germline V lookup: CDR1 SGHNT, CDR2 YYREEE (reference sequence). CDR3 bases: TGTGCCAGCACCGACTCAGGGCTCAGTGAAGCTTTCTTT. Its protein is CASTDSGLSEAFF.